This T cell receptor (beta chain) was sequenced during a study of T cells in Graves' hyperthyroidism and ophthalmopathy. Study-wide context: Initial diagnosis, before any treatment, was when peripheral blood was collected.

This clonotype was seen a handful of times. No antigen is known for it. Regions amplified from RNA transcripts were the TCR beta CDR3 regions. HTBI primers were the set used in a first-round RT-PCR of the TCR CDR3. In TCRdb, the multiplex PCR reads were re-called with MiXCR into one record per CDR3 protein. The table lists about 610,000 distinct CDR3 sequences, 15% to 20% of them singletons. The study based diagnoses on clinical symptoms, serum thyroxine and TRAb, thyroid ultrasound and orbital computed tomography. Cells are PBMCs isolated from 10 ml of fresh blood. V shed 6 bases, J shed 5 bases, and the junction held 12 bases outside the gene matches. Germline V gives CDR1 DFQATT, CDR2 SNEGSKA (reference sequence). The CDR3 loop spans 16 amino acids. Study outcomes and limitations: Ophthalmopathy, which appeared later, was predicted by the model a median about 6.8 months before onset.

The sample was blood. The chain employs TRBV20-1 and TRBJ2-2, with 10 nucleotides matching TRBD1. This TCR was sampled from a woman in her forties with Graves' ophthalmopathy. CDR3 amino acids: CSAPVVGTGVTGELFF. DNA of the CDR3: TGCAGTGCCCCGGTGGTGGGGACAGGGGTTACCGGGGAGCTGTTTTTT.